The T cell receptor (beta chain) described here comes from a study of CD8 T cells in Susac syndrome (dated by TCRdb to between 2019 and 2020). About the investigation overall: Whether CD8+ T cell activation and differentiation in Susac syndrome was antigen driven was tested using repertoire sequencing. CD8+ T cell repertoire clonality was compared between some 12 healthy donors, some 14 Susac syndrome patients and 15 multiple sclerosis patients.

The V and J ends are trimmed by 7 bases and 6 bases, leaving 12 bases between them. CDR1 and CDR2, per the germline V gene, are SNHLY and FYNNEI. Reading from cysteine to phenylalanine, the CDR3 counts 13 amino acids. Just CDR3 DNA is preserved here, 39 bases in frame from base 1. High-throughput TCR beta sequencing profiled peripheral blood CD8+ and CD4+ T cells from healthy donors, Susac syndrome patients and multiple sclerosis patients. The multiple sclerosis controls were treatment-naive patients who had stable or active relapsing-remitting disease and met the revised McDonald criteria. Bulk CD8+ and CD4+ T cells were purified by magnetic negative isolation, whereas CD8+ TEMRA cells were enriched by FACS. Blood was drawn into EDTA tubes, processed within 24 hours, and PBMCs were isolated by density gradient centrifugation. PBMCs destined for TCR sequencing were cryopreserved in liquid nitrogen and later thawed in a 37 °C water bath. The sorted or isolated CD4+, CD8+ and CD8+ TEMRA cells had a purity of 90% or higher.

General conclusions and limits of the study: The number of individuals in the TCR sequencing and HLA analysis was recognized as being relatively small.

RNA was extracted with the RNeasy kit and roughly 0.45 to 1 ug was reverse transcribed using random hexamers. The immunoSEQ multiplex PCR assay, which covers 54 Vbeta and 13 Jbeta segments, was used to amplify TCR beta CDR3 regions. PCR amplification bias was corrected by using a synthetic template baseline for primer optimization and computational correction. Under the source paper's analysis protocol: Reads were annotated to V, D and J genes according to IMGT and were analyzed with immunoSEQ Analyzer, with only productive sequences retained. Clonality was computed as one minus Shannon entropy normalized by log2 of the number of productive unique sequences. For each patient and control, public and private clones were evaluated within the 100 most prevalent clones. Clones were defined as Susac-specific when absent from the healthy and MS cohorts, from some 1,100 published viral clones and from other ImmuneACCESS disease sequences. The public reads were reanalyzed by TCRdb: fastp trimming at Q25, MiXCR alignment, in-frame beta chains only. Each entry merges the rows of one CDR3 protein and shows their most common DNA and genes. It is TCRdb's table, rather than the study itself, that gives the V and J calls and clone size. A total of hundreds of thousands of distinct CDR3 sequences appear in this sample, roughly 92% of them only once. Approximately 0.13% of the sample rests with the top ten.

With regard to this clonotype: No antigen is known for it. Base qualities are not provided; no much larger clone lies one nucleotide away.

The clonotype comes from a human donor with multiple sclerosis. The chain is made from TRBV2 and TRBJ1-4; no D gene can be assigned with confidence. The sample consisted of CD8+ T cells from PBMCs. CDR3 sequence: CASNAWTDEKLFF. DNA sequence: TGTGCCAGCAATGCCTGGACTGATGAAAAACTGTTTTTT.